These 20 T cell receptor beta chains were sequenced from one sample in a study of T cells after somatic rescue of genetic block. Sequencing was performed with immunoSEQ multiplex PCR; in TCRdb, only in-frame clones are kept and a portion is missing. This table holds about 63,000 clones, around 90% found once. Sequencing was performed on peripheral blood mononuclear cells (PBMCs). The source is a middle-aged man.

This sequence joins TRBV10-3 and TRBJ1-6; 7 bases match TRBD1. Germline assignment: CDR1 ENHRY and CDR2 SYGVKD. The CDR3 consists of 13 residues. After removal of 2 bases from V and 15 bases from J, the junction contained 7 bases not matched to a gene. The CDR3 loop is CAISETQGVRLHF. The DNA of the CDR3 is TGTGCCATCAGTGAGACGCAGGGGGTACGCCTCCACTTT.

This chain connects TRBV7-3 to TRBJ2-7; D is possibly TRBD1 (7 bases). Germline CDR1 is SGHTA and CDR2 is FQGTGA. The CDR3 runs to 14 residues. V dropped 1 base and J dropped 3 bases, with 10 bases sitting between them. DNA of the CDR3: TGTGCCAGCAGCTTAAGGGGGGACAGCTACGAGCAGTACTTC. It is translated as CASSLRGDSYEQYF.

This clone was counted a few times. The V call is TRBV7-3, the J call TRBJ1-6; D is ambiguous. V dropped 5 bases and J dropped 8 bases, with 10 bases sitting between them. The CDR3 loop spans 13 amino acids. Per germline, CDR1 SGHTA and CDR2 FQGTGA. DNA for the CDR3: TGTGCCAGCAGCGCCTACAGAGATTCACCCCTCCACTTT. Protein: CASSAYRDSPLHF. Complete variable domain (other parts from reference TRBV7-3 and TRBJ1-6): GAGVSQTPSNKVTEKGKYVELRCDPISGHTALYWYRQSLGQGPEFLIYFQGTGAADDSGLPNDRFFAVRPEGSVSTLKIQRTERGDSAVYLCASSAYRDSPLHFGNGTRLTVT.

This chain connects TRBV28 to TRBJ1-2, with 10 bases matching TRBD1. This CDR3 region has 15 residues. V dropped 0 bases and J dropped 5; count of bases not matched to a gene: 3. Germline V CDR1 and CDR2: MDHEN, SYDVKM. In DNA, the CDR3 is TGTGCCAGCAGTTTATGGTGGACAGGGGGATATGGCTACACCTTC. Translation gives CASSLWWTGGYGYTF.

The chain employs TRBV11-2 and TRBJ2-7; TRBD2 aligns across 9 bases. Germline trimming cut 2 bases from V and 5 bases from J; bases unmatched to any gene: 1. The CDR3 totals 13 residues. The germline V gene encodes CDR1 SGHAT and CDR2 FQNNGV. CDR3 sequence (DNA): TGTGCCAGCAGCTTAAGCGGGAGGAACGAGCAGTACTTC. Protein: CASSLSGRNEQYF.

The V gene is TRBV6-5, the J gene TRBJ1-3, with a possible D match to TRBD1 (5 bases). V was pared by 1 base and J by 2 bases, with 12 bases between. The CDR3 runs to 16 residues. Germline CDR1 MNHEY, CDR2 SVGAGI. This chain's CDR3 is CASSYWGNGAGNTIYF. The DNA of the CDR3 is TGTGCCAGCAGTTACTGGGGCAATGGGGCTGGAAACACCATATATTTT.

The gene calls are TRBV28 and TRBJ1-5, with 8 bases fitting TRBD1. Germline assignment: CDR1 MDHEN and CDR2 SYDVKM. CDR3 size: 15 residues. V lost 2 bases, J lost 2 bases, and 2 bases stayed unmatched. This chain's CDR3 is CASSLQGARNQPQHF. The CDR3 DNA sequence: TGTGCCAGCAGTTTACAGGGGGCCCGCAATCAGCCCCAGCATTTT.

The table lists this clone with a count of one. The chain recombines TRBV7-9 with TRBJ2-3; TRBD1 or TRBD2 may be the D gene (5 bases each). Trimming took off 7 bases at V and 5 bases at J, with 13 bases between the two ends. The CDR3 has 13 amino acids. The V gene's germline CDR1 is SEHNR and CDR2 FQNEAQ (reference sequence). The CDR3 DNA reads as TGTGCCAGCACCCCCGGGACCATAGATACGCAGTATTTT. Amino acid sequence: CASTPGTIDTQYF. Combining the CDR3 with reference TRBV7-9 and TRBJ2-3 gives the whole variable domain DTGVSQNPRHKITKRGQNVTFRCDPISEHNRLYWYRQTLGQGPEFLTYFQNEAQLEKSRLLSDRFSAERPKGSFSTLEIQRTEQGDSAMYLCASTPGTIDTQYFGPGTRLTVL.

This clone appeared once. The chain employs TRBV11-2 and TRBJ1-6; D ambiguous. The length of the CDR3 is 13 residues. V lost 5 bases to trimming and J lost 9 bases, with 11 bases between them. The germline V gene encodes CDR1 SGHAT and CDR2 FQNNGV. CDR3 amino acids: CASSAQGSSPLHF. For the CDR3, the DNA is TGTGCCAGCAGCGCACAAGGGAGTTCACCCCTCCACTTT.

V is TRBV19 and J is TRBJ1-5; no reliable D call. The CDR3 contains 16 residues. In germline, CDR1 is LNHDA, CDR2 SQIVND (reference sequence). Trimming stripped 0 bases from V and 0 bases from J, with 9 bases between. The chain's CDR3 is CASSIDRSYSNQPQHF. CDR3 nucleotides: TGTGCCAGTAGTATAGATCGAAGTTATAGCAATCAGCCCCAGCATTTT.

The V and J genes are TRBV7-8 and TRBJ2-1; 7 positions match TRBD2. Trimming at V came to 1 base and at J to 0 bases, leaving 9 bases not matched to a gene. This CDR3 spans 18 amino acids. CDR1 and CDR2 from the germline V gene are SGHVS and FQNEAQ. The CDR3 nucleotides are TGTGCCAGCAGCTTAGGTGGCGGGGGAACGAGCTCCTACAATGAGCAGTTCTTC. Translated: CASSLGGGGTSSYNEQFF.

The chain combines TRBV7-2 with TRBJ2-3; TRBD2 matches at 15 bases. Trimming removed 2 bases from V and 3 bases from J; junction bases left unmatched: 9. The CDR3 has 19 residues. Germline V gives CDR1 SGHTA, CDR2 FQGNSA. The CDR3 DNA reads TGTGCCAGCAGCTTATACACCAGGACTAGCGGGAGGGAAACAGATACGCAGTATTTT. Translation: CASSLYTRTSGRETDTQYF.

The chain employs TRBV7-2 and TRBJ2-1; D remains unclear. The CDR3 loop spans 15 amino acids. Germline CDR1 reads SGHTA; CDR2 reads FQGNSA. V dropped 5 bases and J dropped 2 bases, with 13 bases sitting between them. The chain's CDR3 is CASSDGSGTYNEQFF. The DNA for the CDR3 is TGTGCCAGCAGCGACGGGTCTGGGACCTACAATGAGCAGTTCTTC.

The CDR3 DNA is TGTGCCAGCTCACCACCGGGACAGGGATCCGACGAGCAGTACTTC. Protein product: CASSPPGQGSDEQYF. The V and J genes are TRBV18 and TRBJ2-7; TRBD1 matches 9 bases. Unmatched junction bases numbered 5, after V lost 0 bases and J lost 5 bases. Germline V gene sequence: CDR1 KGHSH, CDR2 LQKENI. The CDR3 covers 15 residues.

CDR3: CASSKDSTNYGYTF. Here the CDR3 DNA reads TGTGCCAGTAGCAAGGACAGTACTAACTATGGCTACACCTTC. The rearrangement uses TRBV19 and TRBJ1-2; D may be TRBD1 (6 bases). The CDR3 runs to 14 residues. CDR1 and CDR2 (germline): LNHDA, SQIVND (reference sequence). Between the trimmed V and J ends, which lost 6 bases and 0 bases, there was a span of 11 bases.

V usage is TRBV9 and J usage is TRBJ2-3; possibly TRBD2 for D (5 bases). This CDR3 comprises 15 residues. Trimming stripped 0 bases from V and 6 bases from J, with 14 bases between. Germline assignment: CDR1 SGDLS and CDR2 YYNGEE. The CDR3 nucleotides read TGTGCCAGCAGCGTAGCTCCCGTGCGGGCGGATACGCAGTATTTT. It yields the protein CASSVAPVRADTQYF.

The gene calls are TRBV18 and TRBJ1-1; D call uncertain. The V gene's germline CDR1 is KGHSH and CDR2 LQKENI. CDR3 length: 16 amino acids. V dropped 0 bases and J dropped 0 bases, with 11 bases sitting between them. The CDR3 sequence is CASSPPLRRMNTEAFF. The DNA of the CDR3 is TGTGCCAGCTCACCACCGTTGCGACGGATGAACACTGAAGCTTTCTTT. The whole variable domain, filled in from reference TRBV18 and TRBJ1-1, reads NAGVMQNPRHLVRRRGQEARLRCSPMKGHSHVYWYRQLPEEGLKFMVYLQKENIIDESGMPKERFSAEFPKEGPSILRIQQVVRGDSAAYFCASSPPLRRMNTEAFFGQGTRLTVV.

This rearrangement joins TRBV5-6 to TRBJ2-1, with D perhaps TRBD2 (5 bases). V lost 0 bases, J lost 8 bases, and 15 bases lay in between. The germline V gene encodes CDR1 SGHDT and CDR2 YYEEEE. CDR3 size: 15 residues. The CDR3, as DNA: TGTGCCAGCAGCTTGGGAGGGCGGTACACCGATGAGCAGTTCTTC. This translates into CASSLGGRYTDEQFF.

CDR3 DNA: TGTGCCAGCAGTTTAGTGGTGACAAACATTCAGTACTTC. This translates into CASSLVVTNIQYF. This rearrangement joins TRBV28 to TRBJ2-4; D is ambiguous. Germline CDR1 MDHEN, CDR2 SYDVKM. Trimming removed 2 bases from V and 6 bases from J, with 8 bases in between. The CDR3 runs to 13 residues. Variable domain in full (rest from reference TRBV28 and TRBJ2-4): DVKVTQSSRYLVKRTGEKVFLECVQDMDHENMFWYRQDPGLGLRLIYFSYDVKMKEKGDIPEGYSVSREKKERFSLILESASTNQTSMYLCASSLVVTNIQYFGAGTRLSVL.

The chain is built from TRBV28 and TRBJ2-7; no clear D. Germline V gene lookup returns CDR1 MDHEN and CDR2 SYDVKM. V was trimmed by 2 bases and J by 4 bases, leaving 24 bases between them. The CDR3 is 18 residues long. The CDR3 region has the DNA TGTGCCAGCAGTTTAGGGCCCCCCAAGACCAGGCAGCTGTACGAGCAGTACTTC. Amino acid sequence: CASSLGPPKTRQLYEQYF. Drawing the rest from reference TRBV28 and TRBJ2-7, the complete variable domain is DVKVTQSSRYLVKRTGEKVFLECVQDMDHENMFWYRQDPGLGLRLIYFSYDVKMKEKGDIPEGYSVSREKKERFSLILESASTNQTSMYLCASSLGPPKTRQLYEQYFGPGTRLTVT.